The next 27 T cell receptor beta chains were all read from a single sample in a study of shared clonotypes between healthy human individuals. Profiling relied on immunoSEQ multiplex PCR, and the TCRdb table lists in-frame clones only, not all of them. Of about 600,000 clones detected, 97% appear once; the ten largest clones hold around 0.06%. Sequences were obtained from naive CD4+ T cells sorted from blood. Stated subset: CD45RA+ positively selected. These receptors all stem from a woman in her twenties or thirties in good health.

This chain uses TRBV6-4 with TRBJ2-3, with 8 bases that match TRBD2. This CDR3 is 15 amino acids long. V lost 0 bases to trimming and J lost 6 bases; unmatched junction nucleotides: 5. The V gene's germline CDR1 is MRHNA and CDR2 SNTAGT. The CDR3 sequence: CASSDSGTSIDTQYF. The DNA for the CDR3 is TGTGCCAGCAGTGACTCCGGGACTAGTATCGATACGCAGTATTTT.

In its sample, this clone was seen once. The chain combines TRBV7-9 with TRBJ2-5, with TRBD2 as a possible D gene (5 bases). Trimming took 2 bases from V and 2 from J, leaving 15 bases between them. The CDR3 runs 16 residues. Germline values: CDR1 SEHNR, CDR2 FQNEAQ (reference sequence). Here the CDR3 DNA reads TGTGCCAGCAGCTTATATTTCGGGGTTAAGCAAGAGACCCAGTACTTC. It translates to CASSLYFGVKQETQYF.

The chain carries TRBV5-1 and TRBJ2-7; maybe TRBD1 (6 bases). V was clipped by 2 bases and J by 6 bases, with 9 bases between them. The CDR3 is made up of 12 amino acids. The germline CDR1 and CDR2 sequences are SGHRS and YFSETQ. The CDR3 sequence: CASSFTGTEQYF. CDR3 DNA sequence: TGCGCCAGCAGCTTCACAGGGACCGAGCAGTACTTC.

The chain joins TRBV5-8 to TRBJ1-1, with unresolved D. Between the trimmed V and J ends, which lost 2 bases and 7 bases, there was a span of 12 bases. This CDR3 region has 13 residues. The germline V gene has CDR1 SGHTS and CDR2 YDEGEE. CDR3 DNA: TGTGCCAGCAGCTTTCTACTCCGGGGTGAAGCTTTCTTT. Its protein is CASSFLLRGEAFF.

This clone was recorded only once. The chain carries TRBV6-5 and TRBJ1-2; tentative D call: TRBD1 (6 bases). This CDR3 is built from 14 residues. V was shortened by 0 bases and J by 5 bases, with 10 bases between the two germline ends. CDR1 and CDR2 from the germline V gene are MNHEY and SVGAGI. Here the CDR3 DNA reads TGTGCCAGCAGTTACTCGAGTACAGGGTATGGCTACACCTTC. Its protein product is CASSYSSTGYGYTF.

The chain uses TRBV9 and TRBJ1-5; D gene uncertain. V lost 10 bases, J lost 13 bases, and 9 bases lay in between. Germline loops: CDR1 SGDLS, CDR2 YYNGEE. The CDR3 spans 8 residues. CDR3 sequence reads: CAEPPQHF. For the CDR3, the DNA is TGTGCCGAACCCCCACAGCATTTT.

Notes on this clone: One end of the junction fails to match germline, which may point to a read error. The chain couples TRBV6-1 to TRBJ1-1; a possible D gene is TRBD1 (5 bases). The CDR3 sequence is 13 residues long. Germline V gene data show CDR1 as MNHNS and CDR2 as SASEGT. CDR3 DNA: TGTGCCAGCAGGGAAGGGGTCGGGTCTGAAGCTTTCTTT. It codes for CASREGVGSEAFF.

This chain uses TRBV7-9 with TRBJ2-2, with D perhaps matching TRBD2 (6 bases). V shed 3 bases and J shed 8 bases, with 19 bases lying between them. The CDR3 loop spans 16 amino acids. The V gene's germline CDR1 is SEHNR and CDR2 FQNEAQ (reference sequence). The CDR3 sequence is CASSFLTLGRRGELFF. The CDR3, as DNA: TGTGCCAGCAGCTTCCTGACCTTGGGGAGGCGGGGGGAGCTGTTTTTT.

The DNA for the CDR3 is TGTGCCACCACCCCAGCTGGGGCCAACGTCCTGACTTTC. This sequence encodes CATTPAGANVLTF. This chain uses TRBV7-9 with TRBJ2-6; no reliable D call. V lost 10 bases and J lost 2, with 9 bases in between. This CDR3 has 13 residues. CDR1 is SEHNR and CDR2 is FQNEAQ in the germline V gene (reference sequence).

V gene TRBV7-6 combines with J gene TRBJ2-7; 9 nucleotides align to TRBD2. Losses at the gene ends were 6 bases for V and 2 bases for J; bases not matched to a gene: 8. From germline, CDR1 is SGHVS and CDR2 FNYEAQ. The CDR3 has 15 amino acids. CDR3 nucleotides: TGTGCCAGCAGTCGGGGGGGGACTAGCCCCTACGAGCAGTACTTC. It is translated as CASSRGGTSPYEQYF.

The V and J genes are TRBV10-3 and TRBJ1-1; no definite D call. The germline gives CDR1 ENHRY, CDR2 SYGVKD. The CDR3 runs to 12 residues. Between the trimmed V and J ends, which lost 6 bases and 7 bases, there was a span of 12 bases. The chain's CDR3 is CAISHWESEAFF. CDR3 DNA sequence: TGTGCCATCAGCCATTGGGAAAGTGAAGCTTTCTTT.

This clone was seen a handful of times. The gene calls are TRBV19 and TRBJ1-1; D is possibly TRBD1 (5 bases). Looked up from germline, CDR1 is LNHDA and CDR2 is SQIVND (reference sequence). With 6 bases removed from V and 10 bases from J, the gap between germline ends came to 18 bases. The CDR3 spans 13 residues. CDR3 residues: CASRIPGGGRAFF. For the CDR3, the DNA is TGTGCCAGTAGGATACCTGGTGGGGGGAGAGCTTTCTTT.

This chain joins TRBV7-2 and TRBJ2-7; D remains ambiguous. The CDR3 is made up of 14 amino acids. Trimming took off 1 base at V and 0 bases at J, with 7 bases between the two ends. Germline V gives CDR1 SGHTA, CDR2 FQGNSA. In nucleotides, the CDR3 is TGTGCCAGCAGCTTAGGGCGGTTCTCCTACGAGCAGTACTTC. This translates into CASSLGRFSYEQYF.

The chain links TRBV4-1 to TRBJ2-1; the D is unclear. Germline V lookup: CDR1 MGHRA, CDR2 YSYEKL. The CDR3 covers 12 residues. V dropped 4 bases and J dropped 8 bases, with 9 bases sitting between them. CDR3 DNA: TGCGCCAGCAGCCGTGACTGGGATGAGCAGTTCTTC. Translation gives CASSRDWDEQFF.

This rearrangement joins TRBV19 to TRBJ2-5; tentative D call: TRBD1 (5 bases). The CDR3 covers 14 residues. Trimming shortened V by 2 bases and J by 5 bases, and 12 bases separated the two germline ends. The germline CDR1 and CDR2 sequences are LNHDA and SQIVND (reference sequence). CDR3 amino acids: CASSISRAGETQYF. CDR3 sequence (DNA): TGTGCCAGTAGTATAAGCAGGGCCGGGGAGACCCAGTACTTC.

This clone appeared a single time. The rearrangement uses TRBV5-1 and TRBJ2-7, with 7 bases fitting TRBD2. This CDR3 is 15 amino acids long. Germline V gene data show CDR1 as SGHRS and CDR2 as YFSETQ. J gave up 5 bases and V 0 bases, and 8 bases lay outside the gene matches. The CDR3 region has the DNA TGCGCCAGCAGCTTGGTGGGGGAGGGAAACCACGAGCAGTACTTC. Translating it yields CASSLVGEGNHEQYF. Combining the CDR3 with reference TRBV5-1 and TRBJ2-7 gives the whole variable domain KAGVTQTPRYLIKTRGQQVTLSCSPISGHRSVSWYQQTPGQGLQFLFEYFSETQRNKGNFPGRFSGRQFSNSRSEMNVSTLELGDSALYLCASSLVGEGNHEQYFGPGTRLTVT.

In its sample, this clone was seen once. This rearrangement joins TRBV6-1 to TRBJ2-1; TRBD2 aligns across 10 bases. Germline CDR1 is MNHNS and CDR2 is SASEGT. The CDR3 has 15 residues. Unmatched junction bases numbered 5, after V lost 1 base and J lost 8 bases. The CDR3 region has the DNA TGTGCCAGCAGTGAAGGGCTAGCGGGAGACGATGAGCAGTTCTTC. Its translation is CASSEGLAGDDEQFF.

This rearrangement joins TRBV5-4 to TRBJ2-7; 12 bases fit TRBD2. This CDR3 spans 16 amino acids. After removal of 4 bases from V and 5 bases from J, the junction contained 10 bases not matched to a gene. Germline loops: CDR1 SGHNT, CDR2 YYREEE (reference sequence). The DNA for the CDR3 is TGTGCCAGCAGCCTGACCCTAGCGGGAGGGATTGACGAGCAGTACTTC. It codes for CASSLTLAGGIDEQYF. Full variable domain (remainder filled in from reference TRBV5-4 and TRBJ2-7): ETGVTQSPTHLIKTRGQQVTLRCSSQSGHNTVSWYQQALGQGPQFIFQYYREEENGRGNFPPRFSGLQFPNYSSELNVNALELDDSALYLCASSLTLAGGIDEQYFGPGTRLTVT.

The chain links TRBV6-1 to TRBJ2-7; 9 bases line up with TRBD1. The CDR3 consists of 13 residues. V lost 5 bases to trimming and J lost 5 bases; unmatched junction nucleotides: 4. The germline V gene has CDR1 MNHNS and CDR2 SASEGT. The CDR3 DNA reads as TGTGCCAGCAGTAGACAGGGGGGGGACGAGCAGTACTTC. Its protein product is CASSRQGGDEQYF.

The CDR3 sequence is CASSFSFRTTSGNSSTDTQYF. DNA for the CDR3: TGTGCCAGCAGTTTTTCTTTTAGGACGACTAGCGGGAACTCTAGCACAGATACGCAGTATTTT. The gene calls are TRBV27 and TRBJ2-3; 11 nucleotides align to TRBD2. This CDR3 spans 21 amino acids. Trimming at V came to 3 bases and at J to 0 bases, leaving 17 bases not matched to a gene. Germline CDR1 MNHEY, CDR2 SMNVEV (reference sequence).

This clone has only one observation. The chain recombines TRBV6-4 with TRBJ1-5, with D perhaps matching TRBD1 (5 bases). This CDR3 is 14 amino acids long. Germline values: CDR1 MRHNA, CDR2 SNTAGT. The germline V and J ends were trimmed by 10 bases and 4 bases, with 17 bases remaining between them. CDR3 region: CATQTPGPNQPQHF. As DNA, the CDR3 is TGTGCCACCCAGACCCCAGGGCCTAATCAGCCCCAGCATTTT.

V usage is TRBV28 and J usage is TRBJ1-5; no clear D. V was cut by 5 bases and J by 11 bases, with 19 bases left in between. This CDR3 has 14 amino acids. Germline assignment: CDR1 MDHEN and CDR2 SYDVKM. The CDR3 region is CASSLPTVVTTQHF. The CDR3 nucleotides read TGTGCCAGCAGTCTACCGACGGTGGTGACGACCCAGCATTTT.

The CDR3, as DNA: TGTGCCAGCAGTCCAGGCGGGGTCCGGGGGGCTCTCGACTACGAGCAGTACTTC. Translating gives CASSPGGVRGALDYEQYF. The chain has TRBV27 and TRBJ2-7; D might be TRBD2 (7 bases). The CDR3 extends over 18 amino acids. Trimming cost V 5 bases and J 3 bases, with 26 bases left between them. Germline V gene sequence: CDR1 MNHEY, CDR2 SMNVEV (reference sequence).

This clone was seen once. This rearrangement joins TRBV28 to TRBJ2-7; D gene ambiguous. Germline CDR1 and CDR2: MDHEN and SYDVKM. Trimming cost V 2 bases and J 6 bases, with 8 bases left between them. The CDR3 has 12 residues. CDR3 amino acids: CASSLGQFEQYF. The CDR3 DNA reads as TGTGCCAGCAGTTTAGGGCAGTTCGAGCAGTACTTC.

The chain is built from TRBV4-1 and TRBJ2-1; D perhaps matches TRBD2 (5 bases). The CDR3 length is 15 residues. The V gene lost 1 base and the J gene lost 5 bases, with 12 bases spanning the gap. The germline V gene encodes CDR1 MGHRA and CDR2 YSYEKL. In DNA form, the CDR3 reads TGCGCCAGCAGCCAAGCCCAGGAGGTAAACAATGAGCAGTTCTTC. Protein product: CASSQAQEVNNEQFF.

This rearrangement joins TRBV7-9 to TRBJ1-2; no reliable D call. The V end was cut by 5 bases, the J end by 4 bases, with 8 bases between. The length of the CDR3 is 12 residues. Germline CDR1 and CDR2: SEHNR and FQNEAQ (reference sequence). CDR3 DNA sequence: TGTGCCAGCAGCCAGGCCTTCTATGGCTACACCTTC. Translating gives CASSQAFYGYTF.

The V call is TRBV19, the J call TRBJ1-4, with 8 bases lining up with TRBD1. Trimming removed 6 bases from V and 6 bases from J; junction bases left unmatched: 9. Per the germline V gene, CDR1 is LNHDA and CDR2 is SQIVND (reference sequence). There are 15 residues in the CDR3. Here the CDR3 DNA reads TGTGCCAGTAGCTCAGGGGGCGCGGATGATGAAAAACTGTTTTTT. Protein: CASSSGGADDEKLFF.